This is a list of T cell receptor beta chains from one sample in a study of T cell responses to AZD1222 COVID-19 vaccine. This table comes from immunoSEQ multiplex PCR, and its TCRdb copy is limited to in-frame clones, with some not included. The sample comprises 120,000 to 150,000 clones, under 95% of which are singletons, and 2.5% to 3.5% rests with the top ten. The sequences come from peripheral blood, collected on day 0 of AZD1222 vaccination. These receptors were taken from an adult in good health. Both conserved end residues are part of each CDR3. D genes are given only for firm matches. Where a row states a size, it is once, few, many or the class of an expanded clone; other rows omit it.

>.|TRBD1|TRBV11-1|TRBJ1-5
CASSLTGYNQPQHF
TGTGCCAGCAGCCTGACAGGGTACAATCAGCCCCAGCATTTT
>.|.|TRBV15|TRBJ1-5
CATSRTEFNQPQHF
TGTGCCACCAGCCGGACGGAATTCAATCAGCCCCAGCATTTT
>once|.|TRBV19|TRBJ1-4
CASSPGFMVTNEKLFF
TGTGCCAGTAGTCCCGGCTTCATGGTAACTAATGAAAAACTGTTTTTT
>.|TRBD2|TRBV2|TRBJ2-5
CASSASGETQYF
TGTGCCAGCAGCGCTAGCGGAGAGACCCAGTACTTC
>.|.|TRBV27|TRBJ1-5
CASSSRKDGVFNNQPQHF
TGTGCCAGCAGTTCTAGAAAGGATGGGGTTTTTAACAATCAGCCCCAGCATTTT
>.|.|TRBV7-2|TRBJ1-3
CASSLKSRSTIYF
TGTGCCAGCAGCTTAAAATCACGGTCCACCATATATTTT
>once|.|TRBV5-4|TRBJ2-3
CASSLAGTRNTQYF
TGTGCCAGCAGCTTGGCAGGGACTCGAAATACGCAGTATTTT
>.|TRBD2|TRBV3-1/TRBV3-2|TRBJ2-1
CASSAAGGLVFFKFF
TGTGCCAGCAGCGCCGCCGGGGGACTAGTATTTTTTAAGTTCTTC
>.|.|TRBV27|TRBJ1-5
CASSLTRNQPQHF
TGTGCCAGCAGTTTAACCCGAAATCAGCCCCAGCATTTT
>.|.|TRBV12-2|TRBJ1-6
CASRPRFDEPQGHYNSPLHF
TGTGCAAGTCGCCCCCGCTTTGACGAACCTCAGGGGCATTATAATTCACCCCTCCACTTT
>.|.|TRBV10-3|TRBJ2-5
CAISESIFSQETQYF
TGTGCCATCAGTGAGTCTATATTCTCGCAAGAGACCCAGTACTTC
>.|.|TRBV7-8|TRBJ1-5
CASSFATHQPQHF
TGTGCCAGCAGCTTCGCCACCCATCAGCCCCAGCATTTT
>.|.|TRBV21-1|TRBJ2-7
CASSSLSPGRFYEQYF
TGTGCCAGCAGCTCCCTATCCCCGGGACGGTTCTACGAGCAGTACTTC
>once|.|TRBV6-2/TRBV6-3|TRBJ2-7
CASSERQQYF
TGTGCCAGCAGCGAGCGGCAGCAGTACTTC
>.|.|TRBV4-1|TRBJ2-3
CASSQDLLGRTITDTQYF
TGCGCCAGCAGCCAAGACTTACTCGGACGGACGATCACAGATACGCAGTATTTT
>.|TRBD1|TRBV7-2|TRBJ2-1
CASSPGQGSYNEQFF
TGTGCCAGCAGCCCGGGACAGGGCTCCTACAATGAGCAGTTCTTC
>.|.|TRBV29-1|TRBJ1-2
CSVEESGFDGYTF
TGCAGCGTTGAAGAGTCCGGGTTCGATGGCTACACCTTC
>.|.|TRBV4-3|TRBJ2-7
CASSQYKSTYEQYF
TGCGCCAGCAGCCAATATAAGAGCACCTACGAGCAGTACTTC
>.|TRBD1|TRBV3-1/TRBV3-2|TRBJ1-2
CASSPSTGYGYTF
TGTGCCAGCAGCCCCTCGACAGGGTATGGCTACACCTTC
>.|.|TRBV30|TRBJ1-4
CAWSRAPNEKLFF
TGTGCCTGGAGCCGAGCCCCTAATGAAAAACTGTTTTTT
>.|.|TRBV2|TRBJ1-6
CASSAEQGINSPLHF
TGTGCCAGCAGTGCAGAGCAGGGTATTAATTCACCCCTCCACTTT
>.|.|TRBV14|TRBJ2-1
CASSPAGLAWNSQQFF
TGTGCCAGCAGCCCCGCGGGACTCGCCTGGAACTCTCAGCAGTTCTTC
>.|TRBD1|TRBV25-1|TRBJ1-1
CASSTMGQGAEAFF
TGTGCCAGCAGTACCATGGGACAGGGAGCTGAAGCTTTCTTT
>.|TRBD1|TRBV5-4|TRBJ2-3
CASSPRGDTQYF
TGTGCCAGCAGCCCCAGGGGGGATACGCAGTATTTT
>few|.|TRBV25-1|TRBJ1-3
CASSNLGGNTIYF
TGTGCCAGCAGCAACTTAGGAGGAAACACCATATATTTT
>.|.|TRBV29-1|TRBJ2-3
CSVGPGGTDTQYF
TGCAGCGTTGGGCCGGGTGGGACAGATACGCAGTATTTT